This T cell receptor beta chain was retrieved from a study of breast tumors, draining lymph nodes, adjacent tissues. TCRdb reprocessed the multiplex PCR reads via MiXCR and lists one record per CDR3 protein. The sample includes 200,000 to 250,000 distinct CDR3 sequences, approximately 30% of them seen just once. Axillary draining lymph nodes of breast cancer patients supplied the node samples. The germline V gene encodes CDR1 MGHRA and CDR2 YSYEKL. The CDR3 contains 16 residues. Between the trimmed V and J ends, which lost 0 bases and 8 bases, there was a span of 16 bases. This clonotype was counted ten times or more.

This clonotype was sampled from a female donor with breast cancer. Some clones in this sample may be carry-over from other donors' samples. What was sequenced was axillary lymph node tissue. The gene calls are TRBV4-1 and TRBJ2-2; tentatively, D is TRBD2 (6 bases). CDR3 loop: CASSQEDYRRSGELFF. Here the CDR3 DNA reads TGCGCCAGCAGCCAAGAGGACTATCGCCGGTCGGGGGAGCTGTTTTTT.